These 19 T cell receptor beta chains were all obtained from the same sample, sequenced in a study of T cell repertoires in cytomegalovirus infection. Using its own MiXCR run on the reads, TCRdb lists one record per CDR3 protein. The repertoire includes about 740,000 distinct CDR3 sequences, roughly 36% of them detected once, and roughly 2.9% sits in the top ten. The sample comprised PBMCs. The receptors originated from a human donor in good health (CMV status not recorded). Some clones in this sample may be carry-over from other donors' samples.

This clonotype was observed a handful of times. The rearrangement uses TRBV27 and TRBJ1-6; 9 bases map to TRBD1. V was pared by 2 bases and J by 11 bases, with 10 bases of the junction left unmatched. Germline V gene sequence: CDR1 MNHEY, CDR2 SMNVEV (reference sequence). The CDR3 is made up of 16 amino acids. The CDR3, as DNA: TGTGCCAGCAGTTTAAGCTCCGGACAGGGGTCTGCACCCCTCCACTTT. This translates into CASSLSSGQGSAPLHF.

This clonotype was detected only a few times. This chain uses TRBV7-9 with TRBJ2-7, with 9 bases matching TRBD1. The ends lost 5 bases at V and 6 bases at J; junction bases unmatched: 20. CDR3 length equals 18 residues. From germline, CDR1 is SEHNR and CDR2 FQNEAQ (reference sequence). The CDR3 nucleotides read TGTGCCAGCAGCAACATAGCGCTGGGGGGACAGGGAACAGTCGAGCAGTACTTC. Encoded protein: CASSNIALGGQGTVEQYF.

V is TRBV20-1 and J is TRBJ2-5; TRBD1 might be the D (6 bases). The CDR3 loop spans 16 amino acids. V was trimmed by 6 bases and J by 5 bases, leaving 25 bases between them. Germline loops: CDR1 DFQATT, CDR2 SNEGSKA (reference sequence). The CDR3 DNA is TGCAGTGCCCGGTCAGAACAGGGTTTAAGGTGGGAGACCCAGTACTTC. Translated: CSARSEQGLRWETQYF.

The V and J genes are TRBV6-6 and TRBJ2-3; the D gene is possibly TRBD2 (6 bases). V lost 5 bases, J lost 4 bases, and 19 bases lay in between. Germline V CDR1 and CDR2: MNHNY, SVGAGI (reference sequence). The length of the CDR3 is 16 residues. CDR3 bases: TGTGCCAGCAGTCAACGACTAGGCGGGATTGCAGATACGCAGTATTTT. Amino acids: CASSQRLGGIADTQYF.

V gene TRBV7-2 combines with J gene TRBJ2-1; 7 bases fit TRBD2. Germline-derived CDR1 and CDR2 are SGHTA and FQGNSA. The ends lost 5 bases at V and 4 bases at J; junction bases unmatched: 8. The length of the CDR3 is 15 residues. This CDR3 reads CASSVLAERYNEQFF. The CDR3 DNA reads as TGTGCCAGCAGCGTCCTAGCGGAGAGGTACAATGAGCAGTTCTTC.

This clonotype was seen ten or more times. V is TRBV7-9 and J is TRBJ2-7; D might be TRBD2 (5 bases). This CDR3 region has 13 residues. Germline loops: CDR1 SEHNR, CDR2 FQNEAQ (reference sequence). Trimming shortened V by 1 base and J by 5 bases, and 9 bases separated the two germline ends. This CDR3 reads CASSLGRSNEQYF. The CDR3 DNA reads TGTGCCAGCAGCTTAGGGAGGAGTAACGAGCAGTACTTC.

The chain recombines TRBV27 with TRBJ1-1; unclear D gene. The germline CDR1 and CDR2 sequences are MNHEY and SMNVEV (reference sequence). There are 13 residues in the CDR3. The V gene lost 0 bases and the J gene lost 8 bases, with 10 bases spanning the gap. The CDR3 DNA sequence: TGTGCCAGCAGTTTATCCCCCTGGGTCGAAGCTTTCTTT. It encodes CASSLSPWVEAFF.

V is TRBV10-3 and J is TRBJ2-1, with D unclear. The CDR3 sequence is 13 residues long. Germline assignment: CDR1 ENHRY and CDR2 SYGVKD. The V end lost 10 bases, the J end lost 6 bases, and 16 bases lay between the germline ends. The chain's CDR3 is CATCTILGNEQFF. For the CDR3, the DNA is TGTGCCACCTGTACGATCTTGGGCAATGAGCAGTTCTTC.

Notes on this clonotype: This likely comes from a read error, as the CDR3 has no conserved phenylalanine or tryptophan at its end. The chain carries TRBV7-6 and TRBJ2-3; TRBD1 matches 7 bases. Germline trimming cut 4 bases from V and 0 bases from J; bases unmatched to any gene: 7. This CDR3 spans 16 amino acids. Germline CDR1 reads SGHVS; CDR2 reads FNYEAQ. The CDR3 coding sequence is TGTGCCAGCAGCTCGGTGGGACAGCCTAGCACAGATACGCAGTATTTG. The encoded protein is CASSSVGQPSTDTQYL.

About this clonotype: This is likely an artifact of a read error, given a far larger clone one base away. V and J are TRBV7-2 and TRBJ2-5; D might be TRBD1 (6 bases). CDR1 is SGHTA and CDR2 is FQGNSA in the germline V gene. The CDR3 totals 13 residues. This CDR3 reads CASSLGGQETHYF. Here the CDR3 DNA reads TGTGCCAGCAGCTTAGGGGGGCAAGAGACCCACTACTTC.

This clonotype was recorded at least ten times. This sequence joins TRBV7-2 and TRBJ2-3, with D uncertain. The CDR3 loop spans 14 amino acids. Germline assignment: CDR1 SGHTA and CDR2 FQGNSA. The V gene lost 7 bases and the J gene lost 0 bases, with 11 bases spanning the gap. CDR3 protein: CASTPDASTDTQYF. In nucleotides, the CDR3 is TGTGCCAGCACCCCGGACGCCAGCACAGATACGCAGTATTTT.

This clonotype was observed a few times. CDR3 sequence reads: CASSPDLTESTDTQYF. The CDR3 DNA follows: TGTGCCAGCAGTCCAGACTTGACGGAAAGCACAGATACGCAGTATTTT. The V and J genes are TRBV27 and TRBJ2-3; no firm D call. Germline V gives CDR1 MNHEY, CDR2 SMNVEV (reference sequence). Trimming cost V 5 bases and J 0 bases, with 15 bases left between them. This CDR3 has 16 amino acids.

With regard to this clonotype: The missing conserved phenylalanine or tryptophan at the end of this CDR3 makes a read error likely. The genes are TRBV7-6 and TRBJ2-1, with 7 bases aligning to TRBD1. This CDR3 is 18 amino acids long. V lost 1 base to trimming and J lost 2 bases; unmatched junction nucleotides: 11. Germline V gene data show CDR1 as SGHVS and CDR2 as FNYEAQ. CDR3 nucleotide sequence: TGTGCCAGCAGCTTAGAAATTGGGGCCGGGACAGCCTACAATGAGCAGTTCTCC. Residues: CASSLEIGAGTAYNEQFS.

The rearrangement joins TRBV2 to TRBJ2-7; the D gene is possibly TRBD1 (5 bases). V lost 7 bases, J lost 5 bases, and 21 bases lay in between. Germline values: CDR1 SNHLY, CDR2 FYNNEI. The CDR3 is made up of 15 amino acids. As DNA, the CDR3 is TGTGCCAGCATCGCATCTGGGGCAGGGTTACACGAGCAGTACTTC. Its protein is CASIASGAGLHEQYF.

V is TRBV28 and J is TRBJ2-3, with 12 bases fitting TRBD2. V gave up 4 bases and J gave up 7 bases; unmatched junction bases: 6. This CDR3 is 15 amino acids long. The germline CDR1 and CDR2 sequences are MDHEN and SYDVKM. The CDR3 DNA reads TGTGCCAGCAGTTCCCCTAGCGGGAGGGCCTATACGCAGTATTTT. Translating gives CASSSPSGRAYTQYF.

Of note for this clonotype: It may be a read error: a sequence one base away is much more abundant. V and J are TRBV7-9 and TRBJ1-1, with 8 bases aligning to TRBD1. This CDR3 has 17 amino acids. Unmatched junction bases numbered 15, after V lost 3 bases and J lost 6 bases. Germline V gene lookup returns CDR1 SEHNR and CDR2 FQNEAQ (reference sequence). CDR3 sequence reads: CASSLIGQGLHGPEAFF. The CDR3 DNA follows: TGTGCCAGCAGCTTGATAGGACAGGGACTCCACGGCCCTGAAGCTTTCTTT.

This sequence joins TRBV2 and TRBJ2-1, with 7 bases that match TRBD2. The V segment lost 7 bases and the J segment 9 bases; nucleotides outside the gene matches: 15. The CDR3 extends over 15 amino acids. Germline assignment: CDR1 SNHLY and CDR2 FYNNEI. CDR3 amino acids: CASTLVSGVVGEQFF. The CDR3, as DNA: TGTGCCAGCACACTGGTCAGCGGGGTCGTGGGTGAGCAGTTCTTC. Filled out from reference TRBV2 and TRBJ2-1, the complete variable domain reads EPEVTQTPSHQVTQMGQEVILRCVPISNHLYFYWYRQILGQKVEFLVSFYNNEISEKSEIFDDQFSVERPDGSNFTLKIRSTKLEDSAMYFCASTLVSGVVGEQFFGPGTRLTVL.

CDR3 sequence reads: CASSPPSSGRKNTEAFF. In nucleotides, the CDR3 is TGTGCCAGCTCACCACCCTCGTCAGGGCGGAAGAACACTGAAGCTTTCTTT. The chain combines TRBV18 with TRBJ1-1; the D gene is possibly TRBD1 (5 bases). CDR1 and CDR2 from the germline V gene are KGHSH and LQKENI. CDR3 length equals 17 residues. V was shortened by 0 bases and J by 1 base, with 15 bases between the two germline ends.

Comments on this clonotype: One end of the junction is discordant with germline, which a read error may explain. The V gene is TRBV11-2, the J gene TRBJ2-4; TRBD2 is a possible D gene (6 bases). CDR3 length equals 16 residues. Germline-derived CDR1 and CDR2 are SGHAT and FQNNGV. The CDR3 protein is CASSLVGGWAKNFQYF. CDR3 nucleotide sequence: TGTGCCAGCAGCTTAGTCGGGGGATGGGCCAAAAACTTTCAGTACTTC.